This T cell receptor (beta chain) was sequenced in a study of naive and memory T cell subsets. Study-wide results and limits: Over 90% of naive TCR sequences appeared only once after error correction, unlike memory subsets. Naive and memory subsets had different power law exponents for TCR abundance. Especially in CD8 cells, naive repertoires contained a few larger clonotypes, possibly CD45RA-re-expressing memory cells.

Comments on this clonotype: Its antigen is not known.

CMV status came from CD4+ IFNgamma after overnight CMV lysate stimulation. Sequential positive selection took CD4 T cells first, then CD8 T cells. The beta constant-region primer was an equimolar mix of two oligonucleotides covering TRBC1 and TRBC2. Four rounds of PCR amplified the ligated cDNA using nested alpha and beta constant-region primers plus SP2. TCRdb itself ran the UMI-ligation and nested PCR reads through MiXCR, one entry per CDR3 protein. The data show 150,000 or so distinct CDR3 sequences, roughly 22% seen once. V was clipped by 6 bases and J by 8 bases; unmatched bases: 14. CDR3 length: 16 residues. Germline-derived CDR1 and CDR2 are SEHNR and FQNEAQ (reference sequence).

Sequenced sample: naive CD4+ T cells from blood. The TCR originated in a human donor in good health. The chain recombines TRBV7-9 with TRBJ1-2; 11 bases fit TRBD1. CDR3 sequence reads: CASSSNTGQGATGYTF. The CDR3 DNA reads as TGTGCCAGCAGTTCCAACACCGGACAGGGGGCTACAGGCTACACCTTC.